This TCR beta chain was documented in a study of cytomegalovirus exposure and HLA in healthy donors. V shed 0 bases, J shed 7 bases, and the junction held 13 bases outside the gene matches. In germline, CDR1 is LGHNA, CDR2 YNFKEQ. This CDR3 region has 18 residues. Broader study findings: Some public TCRs appeared in many individuals, while most sequences were rare. It was taken for granted in presence/absence analyses that sequencing depth across donors was roughly uniform. Highest at DRB1 and lowest at HLA-C, TCR association rates differed among HLA loci in a later analysis. Clonal expansion, a later analysis showed, was greater in HLA-associated TCR beta chains than in equally common others.

PCR employed 60 Vbeta and 13 Jbeta primers. Clones were read by immunoSEQ multiplex PCR, and TCRdb kept only the in-frame ones, dropping some. The table shows roughly 180,000 clones, with 80% to 90% occurring only once. This clone was seen only once. Its antigen is as yet unknown. The TCR was taken from a young woman in good health and CMV-seronegative. This rearrangement joins TRBV4-2 to TRBJ2-1; 9 bases map to TRBD2. What was sequenced was PBMCs. DNA for the CDR3: TGTGCCAGCAGCCAAGATCTCGCGCTAGCGGGGCGCGGGAATGAGCAGTTCTTC. Protein: CASSQDLALAGRGNEQFF.